The 14 T cell receptor beta chains reported below all come from one sample, sequenced in a study of response to subunit inactivated influenza vaccine. Each CDR3 protein gets one entry after TCRdb re-called the RT-PCR reads with MiXCR. The data hold 290,000 or so distinct CDR3 sequences, with roughly 20% observed a single time. This sample comprised PBMCs from blood, obtained 21 months after vaccination. The receptor set was obtained from a man aged 45-69 years who received an inactivated influenza vaccine.

The rearrangement links TRBV11-1 to TRBJ2-1; 10 bases agree with TRBD1. From germline, CDR1 is SGHAT and CDR2 FQDESV (reference sequence). The ends lost 3 bases at V and 8 bases at J; junction bases unmatched: 10. The CDR3 extends over 16 amino acids. The chain's CDR3 is CASSFLGTGDADEQFF. Here the CDR3 DNA reads TGTGCCAGCAGCTTCCTTGGGACAGGGGATGCCGATGAGCAGTTCTTC.

This clonotype has a count of ten or more. The V call is TRBV20-1, the J call TRBJ1-6, with D maybe TRBD1 (6 bases). Trimming took off 5 bases at V and 3 bases at J, with 11 bases between the two ends. The CDR3 length is 14 residues. Germline V CDR1 and CDR2: DFQATT, SNEGSKA (reference sequence). Here the CDR3 DNA reads TGCAGTGCTTTTACAGGGAGCTATAATTCACCCCTCCACTTT. This codes for CSAFTGSYNSPLHF.

The chain links TRBV15 to TRBJ2-1; D is perhaps TRBD2 (6 bases). This CDR3 contains 14 residues. Trimming removed 4 bases from V and 1 base from J, with 8 bases in between. CDR1 and CDR2 from the germline V gene are LNHNV and YYDKDF (reference sequence). DNA for the CDR3: TGTGCCACCAGCACGGACTATTCCTACAATGAGCAGTTCTTC. Translation gives CATSTDYSYNEQFF.

A word on this clonotype: Sequence at one end of the junction differs from germline and may be a read error. The chain combines TRBV20-1 with TRBJ2-7; 8 bases map to TRBD2. CDR3 size: 13 residues. CDR1 is DFQATT, CDR2 SNEGSKA, per germline (reference sequence). The CDR3 sequence: CSASGGASNEQYF. The CDR3 nucleotides read TGCAGTGCTAGCGGGGGGGCCTCCAACGAGCAGTACTTC.

This chain links TRBV28 with TRBJ2-7; 11 bases line up with TRBD2. This CDR3 has 18 amino acids. V trimming: 3 bases; J trimming: 4 bases; junction bases outside the gene matches: 14. Germline-derived CDR1 and CDR2 are MDHEN and SYDVKM. CDR3 residues: CASSFSWSPSGGSYEQYF. CDR3 nucleotide sequence: TGTGCCAGCAGTTTTTCTTGGTCCCCTAGCGGGGGGAGTTACGAGCAGTACTTC.

This clonotype was recorded many times. The V and J genes are TRBV15 and TRBJ1-5; D gene ambiguous. The CDR3 spans 13 residues. Germline CDR1 and CDR2: LNHNV and YYDKDF (reference sequence). Trimming left V 0 bases short and J 5 bases short, with 5 bases between. The CDR3 DNA sequence: TGTGCCACCAGCAGAGAGGCTGATCAGCCCCAGCATTTT. It translates to CATSREADQPQHF.

Many counts were recorded for this clonotype. V usage is TRBV5-1 and J usage is TRBJ1-2; a possible D gene is TRBD1 (5 bases). The length of the CDR3 is 13 residues. The germline CDR1 and CDR2 sequences are SGHRS and YFSETQ. V dropped 4 bases and J dropped 6 bases, with 13 bases sitting between them. The CDR3 loop reads CASSPRGVDGYTF. CDR3 nucleotide sequence: TGCGCCAGCAGCCCCCGGGGGGTAGATGGCTACACCTTC.

Turning to this clonotype: This CDR3 is missing its conserved last phenylalanine or tryptophan, likely due to a read error. It is unclear where the CDR3 begins or ends on the DNA, so no DNA is shown, and the CDR3 is as TCRdb lists it. J is TRBJ2-1 and V is TRBV10-3; TRBD1 was called by the table and not checked on the DNA. The CDR3 length is 13 residues, termini included. Germline V gives CDR1 ENHRY, CDR2 SYGVKD. CDR3 residues: CAISEGGAAFLSL.

This clonotype occurred a few times. At one end, the junction sequence differs from germline, possibly due to a read error. The V call is TRBV12-3 or TRBV12-4, the J call TRBJ1-1; D not certain. The CDR3 consists of 14 residues. CDR3 nucleotides: TGTGCCAGCACCCTCGGCAGCCTGAACGCTGAAGCTTTCTTT. Protein sequence: CASTLGSLNAEAFF.

This clonotype was detected a few times. V is TRBV5-4 and J is TRBJ2-2; D uncertain. CDR1 is SGHNT, CDR2 YYREEE, per germline (reference sequence). V lost 0 bases and J 0 bases, leaving 6 bases between the germline ends. The CDR3 has 15 amino acids. Here the CDR3 DNA reads TGTGCCAGCAGCTTGGGACGGTCGAACACCGGGGAGCTGTTTTTT. This codes for CASSLGRSNTGELFF.

Only a few counts were recorded for this clonotype. The chain carries TRBV6-1 and TRBJ2-1; D ambiguous. Trimming took 9 bases from V and 0 from J, leaving 15 bases between them. Per the germline V gene, CDR1 is MNHNS and CDR2 is SASEGT. There are 15 residues in the CDR3. The CDR3 DNA reads as TGTGCCAGTACCCTCGTCGGGCTCTCCTACAATGAGCAGTTCTTC. As protein: CASTLVGLSYNEQFF.

There are a few counts of this clonotype. The chain combines TRBV27 with TRBJ2-6, with a possible D match to TRBD2 (5 bases). The CDR3 spans 16 residues. The germline V gene has CDR1 MNHEY and CDR2 SMNVEV (reference sequence). Trimming took 2 bases from V and 4 from J, leaving 12 bases between them. CDR3 sequence reads: CASSLMRASGANVLTF. The CDR3 nucleotides are TGTGCCAGCAGTTTAATGCGGGCTTCGGGGGCCAACGTCCTGACTTTC.

This clonotype was observed at least ten times. J is TRBJ1-5 and V is TRBV10-1, with a weak D call TRBD1 (6 bases). CDR1 and CDR2 from the germline V gene are WNHNN and SYGVQD (reference sequence). The CDR3 is made up of 14 amino acids. Trimming stripped 8 bases from V and 1 base from J, with 12 bases between. In DNA form, the CDR3 reads TGCGCCAGCCGGACAGCCATGAGCAATCAGCCCCAGCATTTT. Its translation: CASRTAMSNQPQHF.

This clonotype showed up just a few times. The chain uses TRBV3-1 and TRBJ1-1; 8 nucleotides line up with TRBD1. The germline V gene encodes CDR1 LGHDT and CDR2 YNNKEL (reference sequence). V was pared by 0 bases and J by 1 base, with 4 bases of the junction left unmatched. The CDR3 totals 16 residues. Written as DNA, the CDR3 is TGTGCCAGCAGCCAAGATTATGGGACAGGGAACACTGAAGCTTTCTTT. Its protein is CASSQDYGTGNTEAFF.